The 5 T cell receptor beta chains listed next were all sequenced from one sample in a study of beta chain features in type 1 diabetes (dated by TCRdb to about 2018). On the study overall, not on this receptor specifically: A moderate but significant shortening of TCRB CDR3 length was observed in type 1 diabetes patients in all four CD4+ subsets.

The antigens these receptors bind are not known. The protocol used for the library was the immunoSEQ multiplex PCR assay. The entire amount of isolated RNA was reverse transcribed using the High Capacity cDNA Reverse Transcription Kit, so the sequenced TCRB transcripts were expressed ones. TCRdb re-hosts the immuneACCESS table, in-frame sequences only. Its copies lack some clones; in the studies checked, an unresolved V gene accounts for under half of them, and the cause for the rest is not known. The sample table shows approximately 240,000 clones, and 16% are seen once. Jointly, the top ten make up 0.08% to 0.095% of the sample. Sequencing input: naive CD4+ T cells from blood. What the cell subset or site label conveys for this sample: true naive CD4+ T cells. Receptor source: a man aged 30-40 years with type 1 diabetes.

This clone occurred a few times. The J gene is TRBJ1-5, the V gene TRBV30; 7 bases line up with TRBD1. Germline CDR1 reads GTSNPN; CDR2 reads SVGIG (reference sequence). The CDR3 totals 13 residues. Trimming cost V 1 base and J 5 bases; bases outside gene matches: 2. CDR3 sequence (DNA): TGTGCCTGGAGTGGGGGGACAGATCAGCCCCAGCATTTT. This translates into CAWSGGTDQPQHF.

J is TRBJ2-1 and V is TRBV7-8, with D perhaps TRBD1 (5 bases). The CDR3 loop spans 14 amino acids. V was trimmed by 7 bases and J by 3 bases, leaving 13 bases between them. CDR1 SGHVS and CDR2 FQNEAQ come from the germline V gene. The CDR3 protein is CASTRERGYNEQFF. As DNA, the CDR3 is TGTGCCAGCACGCGAGAAAGGGGCTACAATGAGCAGTTCTTC. The complete variable domain, with remaining parts taken from reference TRBV7-8 and TRBJ2-1, reads GAGVSQSPRYKVAKRGQDVALRCDPISGHVSLFWYQQALGQGPEFLTYFQNEAQLDKSGLPSDRFFAERPEGSVSTLKIQRTQQEDSAVYLCASTRERGYNEQFFGPGTRLTVL.

This clone was seen only a few times. The V call is TRBV7-9, the J call TRBJ2-7, with a tentative D call TRBD1 (5 bases). This CDR3 is 14 amino acids long. Trimming stripped 1 base from V and 5 bases from J, with 12 bases between. Germline CDR1 SEHNR, CDR2 FQNEAQ (reference sequence). The CDR3 DNA sequence: TGTGCCAGCAGCTTAGTGCAGGGTATCCACGAGCAGTACTTC. It encodes CASSLVQGIHEQYF.

The chain joins TRBV29-1 to TRBJ1-1; 9 bases align to TRBD1. V was pared by 5 bases and J by 5 bases, with 6 bases of the junction left unmatched. The CDR3 runs 13 residues. Per germline, CDR1 SQVTM and CDR2 ANQGSEA. The CDR3 nucleotides are TGCAGCGTTCCGACAGGGGGATATACTGAAGCTTTCTTT. Residues: CSVPTGGYTEAFF.

This chain links TRBV29-1 with TRBJ2-1, with TRBD1 identical over 8 bases. In germline, CDR1 is SQVTM, CDR2 ANQGSEA. The CDR3 loop spans 16 amino acids. J lost 7 bases, V lost 5 bases, and 16 bases had no gene match. The CDR3 DNA follows: TGCAGCGTTTGGGGACCCCGGACAGGGAGGATGAATGAGCAGTTCTTC. It specifies CSVWGPRTGRMNEQFF.